The entry that follows covers one T cell receptor beta chain sequence. The antigen is unknown. This sample was included in a study of long-term antiretroviral therapy in people with HIV. Study conclusions and caveats: The repertoire was dominated at all time points by clones expanded before ART.

Run at survey level, the immunoSEQ assay was version v3.0. Measured with immunoSEQ multiplex PCR; TCRdb has only the in-frame clones, and not every one. The sample yields over 25,000 clones, about 85% seen once. V lost 0 bases to trimming and J lost 2 bases, with 10 bases between them. CDR1 and CDR2 (germline): ENHRY, SYGVKD. This CDR3 has 15 amino acids. The input for sequencing was unsorted PBMCs, taken 1.1 years after starting antiretroviral therapy. The chain carries TRBV10-3 and TRBJ1-1; possible D gene TRBD1, 5 bases. This TCR was sampled from a man between 18 and 29 years old with HIV. The CDR3 DNA sequence: TGTGCCATCAGTGAGTCAGGGGCAACCAACACTGAAGCTTTCTTT. Residues: CAISESGATNTEAFF.